This TCR beta chain was found in a study of cytomegalovirus exposure and HLA in healthy donors. Trimming took off 7 bases at V and 4 bases at J, with 13 bases between the two ends. The CDR3 runs to 13 residues. From germline, CDR1 is SNHLY and CDR2 FYNNEI. The assay was immunoSEQ multiplex PCR, and TCRdb's table has in-frame clones only and misses some. Of fewer than 120,000 clones listed, roughly 88% were seen once; the top ten hold more than 1.4%. Material for sequencing was PBMCs. The V and J genes are TRBV2 and TRBJ1-2, with D maybe TRBD1 (5 bases). This clonotype was sampled from a woman in her 30s in good health and CMV-seropositive. The CDR3 reads CASIPDRRYGYTF. Here the CDR3 DNA reads TGTGCCAGCATTCCCGACAGACGCTATGGCTACACCTTC.